A single TCR beta chain is shown here with its context. V was cut by 2 bases and J by 3 bases, with 10 bases left in between. Germline CDR1 reads SEHNR; CDR2 reads FQNEAQ (reference sequence). This CDR3 has 15 amino acids. The sample belongs to a study of blood T cell repertoires in COVID-19. Overall study: The United States, Italy and Spain were the sources of the acute and convalescent COVID-19 samples. T cells, B-cell-depleted T cells, or PBMCs supplied cDNA or gDNA.

In the original workflow: Amplification with reference gene primers provided the estimates of nucleated cell counts. Sequencing was performed with immunoSEQ multiplex PCR; in TCRdb, only in-frame clones are kept and a portion is missing. D and trimming were read from the DNA, whereas the V and J calls and clone size are those reported in that table. Here the sample spans roughly 170,000 clones, 70% to 90% being singletons. The rearrangement links TRBV7-9 to TRBJ2-2, with TRBD2 as a possible D gene (7 bases). Sequencing was done on a sample of peripheral blood. This clonotype was obtained from a man aged 35-49 years who had recovered from COVID-19. CDR3 sequence (DNA): TGTGCCAGCAGCTTATCGGGGGGCCACACCGGGGAGCTGTTTTTT. Protein product: CASSLSGGHTGELFF.